A single sample is the source of the 26 T cell receptor beta chains below, sequenced in a study of Graves' ophthalmopathy and Graves' hyperthyroidism (dated by TCRdb to the late 2010s). Data came from an Illumina HiSeq 2000. For repertoire sequencing, the TCR beta CDR3 regions were amplified from RNA transcripts. The first round of RT-PCR was done with HTBI primers and the Qiagen OneStep RT-PCR kit, and was followed by a second round of multiplex PCR, then size selection and purification. Clones were called with MiXCR by TCRdb after fastp trimmed the public reads at Q25, and only in-frame beta chains were retained. Entries that share a CDR3 protein sequence are merged under the most common genes and DNA. For this sample the table gives about 210,000 distinct CDR3 sequences, of which roughly 27% were detected only once. Of the sample, 8.5% to 9.5% is held by the ten largest clones. The specimen was peripheral blood. The receptors here all came from a man aged 45-60 years with Graves' ophthalmopathy. Donor details come from another sample of the same person, matched by shared clones.

The V gene is TRBV6-2 or TRBV6-3, the J gene TRBJ1-1; 7 bases align to TRBD1. J gave up 2 bases and V 5 bases, and 23 bases lay outside the gene matches. Germline V CDR1 and CDR2: MNHEY, SVGEGT. The CDR3 extends over 20 amino acids. CDR3 bases: TGTGCCAGCAGTCCTAAACTGAGGGACAGTTGGTCTTCCCAAAACACTGAAGCTTTCTTT. Protein product: CASSPKLRDSWSSQNTEAFF.

The chain employs TRBV19 and TRBJ1-3; D remains ambiguous. The CDR3 has 17 amino acids. The V gene lost 4 bases and the J gene lost 5 bases, with 21 bases spanning the gap. Looked up from germline, CDR1 is LNHDA and CDR2 is SQIVND (reference sequence). CDR3 loop: CASSTYASREDRNTIYF. The CDR3 nucleotides are TGTGCCAGTAGTACATATGCCTCACGGGAGGATCGAAACACCATATATTTT.

This clonotype was detected many times. V and J are TRBV19 and TRBJ2-5; D is unclear. Germline V gives CDR1 LNHDA, CDR2 SQIVND (reference sequence). The germline V and J ends were trimmed by 5 bases and 1 base, with 14 bases remaining between them. CDR3 size: 15 residues. The CDR3 loop is CASSGRQARQETQYF. Written as DNA, the CDR3 is TGTGCCAGTAGTGGCCGTCAGGCCCGCCAAGAGACCCAGTACTTC.

CDR3: CASSLGTGPWGANVLTF. CDR3 DNA sequence: TGTGCCAGCAGTTTAGGCACAGGACCTTGGGGGGCCAACGTCCTGACTTTC. The chain recombines TRBV28 with TRBJ2-6, with a tentative D call TRBD1 (5 bases). The CDR3 is 17 residues long. Germline loops: CDR1 MDHEN, CDR2 SYDVKM. V was cut by 2 bases and J by 4 bases, with 15 bases left in between.

This chain connects TRBV6-4 to TRBJ1-3, with D perhaps TRBD1 (5 bases). V lost 4 bases and J 4 bases, leaving 14 bases between the germline ends. Germline-derived CDR1 and CDR2 are MRHNA and SNTAGT. The CDR3 length is 15 residues. The CDR3: CASSGMGVDGNTIYF. The DNA of the CDR3 is TGTGCCAGCAGTGGAATGGGGGTCGACGGAAACACCATATATTTT.

This chain connects TRBV12-3 or TRBV12-4 to TRBJ1-2; D not certain. This CDR3 comprises 13 residues. V was shortened by 3 bases and J by 4 bases, with 9 bases between the two germline ends. The CDR3 protein is CASSFTSSYGYTF. For the CDR3, the DNA is TGTGCCAGCAGTTTTACGTCGTCCTATGGCTACACCTTC.

The CDR3: CASRSDREVDQPQHF. CDR3 in DNA: TGTGCCAGCAGGTCCGACAGGGAAGTGGATCAGCCCCAGCATTTT. This sequence joins TRBV28 and TRBJ1-5; TRBD1 aligns across 7 bases. Germline CDR1 MDHEN, CDR2 SYDVKM. The CDR3 sequence is 15 residues long. The V gene end was trimmed by 6 bases and the J gene end by 5 bases; junction bases not matched to a gene: 10. Drawing the rest from reference TRBV28 and TRBJ1-5, the complete variable domain is DVKVTQSSRYLVKRTGEKVFLECVQDMDHENMFWYRQDPGLGLRLIYFSYDVKMKEKGDIPEGYSVSREKKERFSLILESASTNQTSMYLCASRSDREVDQPQHFGDGTRLSIL.

This clonotype showed up just a few times. The gene calls are TRBV19 and TRBJ2-5, with 8 bases lining up with TRBD2. Germline lookup yields CDR1 LNHDA and CDR2 SQIVND (reference sequence). The CDR3 runs 18 residues. Trimming took 3 bases from V and 5 from J; bases not matched to a gene: 17. CDR3 DNA sequence: TGTGCCAGTAGTATCAGGTTCGGGAGGGTATTTGGTCCTGAGACCCAGTACTTC. Translated: CASSIRFGRVFGPETQYF.

The table lists this clonotype with many counts. V usage is TRBV11-2 and J usage is TRBJ2-7; TRBD1 matches at 8 bases. Germline V gene lookup returns CDR1 SGHAT and CDR2 FQNNGV. V gave up 2 bases and J gave up 0 bases; unmatched junction bases: 3. This CDR3 region has 15 residues. The CDR3 spells CASSLSQGVSYEQYF. The CDR3 DNA reads TGTGCCAGCAGCTTATCACAGGGGGTCTCCTACGAGCAGTACTTC.

In this sample, this clonotype turned up many times. The chain has TRBV7-2 and TRBJ2-2; D may be TRBD2 (6 bases). V shed 1 base and J shed 1 base, with 10 bases lying between them. CDR1 SGHTA and CDR2 FQGNSA come from the germline V gene. The CDR3 loop spans 16 amino acids. CDR3 DNA: TGTGCCAGCAGCTTAGGGGCGGGGTTGAACACCGGGGAGCTGTTTTTT. Residues: CASSLGAGLNTGELFF.

The chain combines TRBV12-3 or TRBV12-4 with TRBJ2-5; no reliable D call. V was shortened by 3 bases and J by 9 bases, with 14 bases between the two germline ends. The CDR3 contains 13 residues. CDR3 sequence reads: CASSFSEHWPQYF. CDR3 sequence (DNA): TGTGCCAGCAGTTTTTCGGAACATTGGCCCCAGTACTTC.

This clonotype occurred many times. The chain combines TRBV7-2 with TRBJ2-4; the match to TRBD2 covers 9 bases. CDR3 length: 15 amino acids. With V trimmed by 5 bases and J by 9 bases, 11 bases remained unmatched. The germline gives CDR1 SGHTA, CDR2 FQGNSA. CDR3 DNA sequence: TGTGCCAGCAGCACACGCGGGAGGGAAGGCGGCATTCAGTACTTC. Its translation is CASSTRGREGGIQYF. The full variable domain, its missing parts supplied by reference TRBV7-2 and TRBJ2-4, is GAGVSQSPSNKVTEKGKDVELRCDPISGHTALYWYRQSLGQGLEFLIYFQGNSAPDKSGLPSDRFSAERTGGSVSTLTIQRTQQEDSAVYLCASSTRGREGGIQYFGAGTRLSVL.

The chain uses TRBV20-1 and TRBJ2-5, with no clear D. Germline CDR1 reads DFQATT; CDR2 reads SNEGSKA (reference sequence). With 3 bases removed from V and 5 bases from J, the gap between germline ends came to 16 bases. The CDR3 is 14 amino acids. In nucleotides, the CDR3 is TGCAGTGCTAGGGATAAATCATATGTGGAGACCCAGTACTTC. Protein product: CSARDKSYVETQYF.

This chain connects TRBV30 to TRBJ2-7; D possibly corresponds to TRBD2 (6 bases). V shed 7 bases and J shed 5 bases, with 18 bases lying between them. The germline V gene has CDR1 GTSNPN and CDR2 SVGIG (reference sequence). This CDR3 has 13 residues. In nucleotides, the CDR3 is TGTGCCTCCGGTTTGGGGGGTCTCGACGAGCAGTACTTC. Encoded protein: CASGLGGLDEQYF.

This clonotype came up many times. The V and J genes are TRBV12-3 or TRBV12-4 and TRBJ1-1; D not resolved. Trimming removed 3 bases at V and 0 bases at J, with 8 bases between. The CDR3 extends over 14 amino acids. For the CDR3, the DNA is TGTGCCAGCAGTTTTCGGCGGCTGAACACTGAAGCTTTCTTT. Its protein product is CASSFRRLNTEAFF.

This clonotype has at least ten counts. V is TRBV7-9 and J is TRBJ2-7; 13 nucleotides agree with TRBD2. CDR3 length: 16 amino acids. CDR1 is SEHNR, CDR2 FQNEAQ, per germline (reference sequence). V dropped 1 base and J dropped 0; count of bases not matched to a gene: 0. CDR3 DNA sequence: TGTGCCAGCAGCTTAGGGACTAGCGGGAGCTCCTACGAGCAGTACTTC. Protein sequence: CASSLGTSGSSYEQYF.

This clonotype occurred many times. V gene TRBV28 combines with J gene TRBJ2-7; 11 nucleotides agree with TRBD2. Germline CDR1 reads MDHEN; CDR2 reads SYDVKM. Trimming took 7 bases from V and 3 from J; bases not matched to a gene: 8. The CDR3 sequence is 15 residues long. The CDR3 loop reads CASKLEGLADYEQYF. Written as DNA, the CDR3 is TGTGCCAGCAAACTAGAGGGACTAGCGGACTACGAGCAGTACTTC.

This clonotype has a count of ten or more. The J gene is TRBJ1-3, the V gene TRBV6-5; D possibly corresponds to TRBD1 (6 bases). Trimming pared 2 bases from V and 4 bases from J, leaving 15 bases between. Germline CDR1 MNHEY, CDR2 SVGAGI. The CDR3 consists of 16 residues. CDR3: CASSYNPGAGGNTIYF. CDR3 nucleotides: TGTGCCAGCAGTTACAATCCAGGGGCGGGAGGAAACACCATATATTTT.

In this sample, this clonotype turned up many times. This chain links TRBV20-1 with TRBJ2-2; 10 bases align to TRBD2. The CDR3 sequence is 15 residues long. The germline CDR1 and CDR2 sequences are DFQATT and SNEGSKA (reference sequence). V was pared by 0 bases and J by 3 bases, with 1 base of the junction left unmatched. The CDR3 loop is CSARDLAGDTGELFF. The CDR3 DNA reads TGCAGTGCTAGAGATCTAGCGGGAGACACCGGGGAGCTGTTTTTT.

This clonotype has a count of ten or more. The rearrangement joins TRBV6-1 to TRBJ2-6; TRBD1 or TRBD2 may be the D gene (5 bases each). Germline V gene data show CDR1 as MNHNS and CDR2 as SASEGT. The V end lost 3 bases, the J end lost 5 bases, and 14 bases lay between the germline ends. The CDR3 contains 16 residues. CDR3: CASSEGTPPWANVLTF. The CDR3 DNA sequence: TGTGCCAGCAGTGAGGGGACGCCGCCCTGGGCCAACGTCCTGACTTTC.

In this sample, this clonotype turned up many times. The chain combines TRBV12-3 or TRBV12-4 with TRBJ2-7, with D perhaps TRBD2 (5 bases). There are 14 residues in the CDR3. V lost 3 bases and J lost 3, with 12 bases in between. CDR3 amino acids: CASSFSWTRYEQYF. For the CDR3, the DNA is TGTGCCAGCAGTTTTTCCTGGACTCGCTACGAGCAGTACTTC.

This clonotype has ten or more counts. This chain uses TRBV7-8 with TRBJ1-5, with TRBD1 matching 7 bases. CDR1 is SGHVS, CDR2 FQNEAQ, per germline. V shed 1 base and J 8 bases; nucleotides not matched to a gene: 11. This CDR3 has 16 amino acids. CDR3 protein: CASSLVGRGREKPQHF. CDR3 coding DNA: TGTGCCAGCAGCTTAGTGGGCAGGGGGAGGGAGAAGCCCCAGCATTTT.

The rearrangement uses TRBV7-8 and TRBJ2-7, with D unresolved. Germline assignment: CDR1 SGHVS and CDR2 FQNEAQ. This CDR3 comprises 15 residues. V lost 1 base to trimming and J lost 1 base, with 11 bases between them. Written as DNA, the CDR3 is TGTGCCAGCAGCTTAGGTTGGGGTAGATCCTACGAGCAGTACTTC. It translates to CASSLGWGRSYEQYF.

The table lists this clonotype with many counts. The chain is built from TRBV7-2 and TRBJ1-2; 8 bases are a match to TRBD1. CDR3 length: 16 residues. The V and J ends lost 5 bases and 0 bases, in that order; junction bases with no gene match: 8. Looked up from germline, CDR1 is SGHTA and CDR2 is FQGNSA. Here the CDR3 reads CASSPWDRRTNYGYTF. In nucleotides, the CDR3 is TGTGCCAGCAGCCCCTGGGACAGGAGAACTAACTATGGCTACACCTTC.

This clonotype was recorded many times. The V gene is TRBV28, the J gene TRBJ2-5; 16 bases fit TRBD2. CDR1 is MDHEN and CDR2 is SYDVKM in the germline V gene. This CDR3 comprises 18 residues. V lost 5 bases, J lost 4 bases, and 10 bases stayed unmatched. CDR3: CASSPPGLAGGLIETQYF. The DNA of the CDR3 is TGTGCCAGCAGTCCGCCGGGACTAGCGGGAGGGCTTATAGAGACCCAGTACTTC.

The chain joins TRBV13 to TRBJ2-7; tentatively, D is TRBD2 (6 bases). Germline lookup yields CDR1 PRHDT and CDR2 FYEKMQ (reference sequence). CDR3 length: 15 amino acids. The ends were cut back, 0 bases at V and 1 base at J, with 10 bases in the middle. In DNA, the CDR3 is TGTGCCAGCAGCTTAGGCGGACTACGATCCTACGAGCAGTACTTC. It translates to CASSLGGLRSYEQYF.